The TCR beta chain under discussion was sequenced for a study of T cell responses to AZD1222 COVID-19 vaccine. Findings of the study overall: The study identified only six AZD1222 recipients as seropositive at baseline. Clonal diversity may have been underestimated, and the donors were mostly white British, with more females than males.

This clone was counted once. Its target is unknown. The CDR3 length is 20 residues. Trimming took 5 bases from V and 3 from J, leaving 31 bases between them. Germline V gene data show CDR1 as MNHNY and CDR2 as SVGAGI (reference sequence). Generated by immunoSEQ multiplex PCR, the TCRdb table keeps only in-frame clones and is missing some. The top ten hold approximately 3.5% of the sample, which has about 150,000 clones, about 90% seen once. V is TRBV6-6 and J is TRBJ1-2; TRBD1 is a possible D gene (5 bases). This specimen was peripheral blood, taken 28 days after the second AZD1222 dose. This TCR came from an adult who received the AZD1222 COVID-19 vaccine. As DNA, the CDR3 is TGTGCCAGCAGTCGCTACGAGACCTCTTTGGACCAGGGTTTTGACTATGGCTACACCTTC. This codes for CASSRYETSLDQGFDYGYTF.